In its sample, the clone carrying this T cell receptor beta chain was seen once. Its antigen is unidentified. This sample is part of a study of OX40 agonist ivuxolimab in advanced cancers. Across the whole study: Patients received ivuxolimab, an agonistic anti-OX40 (CD134) antibody. The diagnoses of dose-escalation patients were hepatocellular carcinoma, melanoma, renal cell or head and neck cancer. Study-wide results and caveats: Both blood CD4+ and CD8+ T cells showed clonal growth by week 6 at 0.1 to 3.0 mg/kg. It was also the case that some nonresponders had low normalized T-cell clonal expansion.

Method: immunoSEQ multiplex PCR; TCRdb's copy keeps in-frame clones and lacks some. The sample records 30,000 to 35,000 clones, 82% being singletons. The V end lost 5 bases, the J end lost 6 bases, and 11 bases lay between the germline ends. This CDR3 contains 13 residues. Germline V gives CDR1 SGHTA, CDR2 FQGTGA. This sample comprised CD4+ or CD8+ T cells sorted from blood, obtained in a trial of the OX40 agonist ivuxolimab. The source of this sequence is an adult with an advanced solid tumor such as melanoma, head and neck, liver or kidney cancer. The rearrangement links TRBV7-3 to TRBJ2-1, with D possibly matching TRBD2 (6 bases). This CDR3 reads CASSISGVNEQFF. CDR3 coding DNA: TGTGCCAGCAGCATTAGCGGTGTCAATGAGCAGTTCTTC. Looking up the rest from reference TRBV7-3 and TRBJ2-1 gives the full variable domain: GAGVSQTPSNKVTEKGKYVELRCDPISGHTALYWYRQSLGQGPEFLIYFQGTGAADDSGLPNDRFFAVRPEGSVSTLKIQRTERGDSAVYLCASSISGVNEQFFGPGTRLTVL.